This T cell receptor beta chain is from a study of T-cell reconstitution after alpha-beta-depleted transplantation in children. Germline V lookup: CDR1 SGHVS, CDR2 FQNEAQ. The CDR3 length is 16 residues. V dropped 5 bases and J dropped 4; count of bases not matched to a gene: 6. Construction of the TCRbeta library involved unique molecular identifiers. TCRdb re-called the PCR reads through MiXCR, storing one row per CDR3 protein. Here the sample spans approximately 340,000 distinct CDR3 sequences, 9% to 12% being singletons. The source material was PBMCs from the stem cell graft donor, sampled from the stem cell graft. The chain links TRBV7-8 to TRBJ2-3; TRBD2 agrees at 13 bases. The receptor was derived from a human donor who donated a stem cell graft to a child with acute lymphoblastic leukemia. CDR3 sequence: CASSPRTSGSPDTQYF. The CDR3 DNA reads as TGTGCCAGCAGCCCCCGGACTAGCGGGAGCCCAGATACGCAGTATTTT.